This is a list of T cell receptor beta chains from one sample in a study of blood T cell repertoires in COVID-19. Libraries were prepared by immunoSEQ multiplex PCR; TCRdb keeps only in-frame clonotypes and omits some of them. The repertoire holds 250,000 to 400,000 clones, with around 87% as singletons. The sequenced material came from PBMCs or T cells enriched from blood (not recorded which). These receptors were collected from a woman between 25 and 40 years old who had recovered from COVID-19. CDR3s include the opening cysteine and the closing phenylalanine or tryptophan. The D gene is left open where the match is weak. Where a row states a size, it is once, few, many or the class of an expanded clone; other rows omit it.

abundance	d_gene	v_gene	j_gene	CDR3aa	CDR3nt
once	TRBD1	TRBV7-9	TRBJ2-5	CASSPMFSGTGRGETQYF	TGTGCCAGCAGCCCCATGTTCTCCGGGACAGGGAGGGGAGAGACCCAGTACTTC
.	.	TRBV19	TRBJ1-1	CASSIRGTEAFF	TGTGCCAGTAGTATTCGGGGGACTGAAGCTTTCTTT
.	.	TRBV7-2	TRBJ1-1	CASSLGGGGGPTEAFF	TGTGCCAGCAGCTTAGGGGGCGGGGGAGGTCCCACTGAAGCTTTCTTT
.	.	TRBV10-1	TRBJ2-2	CASGAGHGELFF	TGCGCCAGCGGAGCGGGACACGGGGAGCTGTTTTTT
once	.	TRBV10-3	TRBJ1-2	CATRPGAGDGGYTF	TGTGCCACCCGACCCGGGGCGGGAGATGGCGGCTACACCTTC
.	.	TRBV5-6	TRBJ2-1	CASSFGGSYNEQFF	TGTGCCAGCAGCTTCGGAGGCTCCTACAATGAGCAGTTCTTC
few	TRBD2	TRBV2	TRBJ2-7	CASSVKRGLTYEQYF	TGTGCCAGCAGTGTGAAGCGGGGGCTCACCTACGAGCAGTACTTC
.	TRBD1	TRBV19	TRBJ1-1	CASSPFIKTGGDGSGSTEAFF	TGTGCCAGTAGTCCATTTATCAAAACAGGGGGCGATGGATCGGGGAGCACTGAAGCTTTCTTT
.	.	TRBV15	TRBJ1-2	CATSRGGYGYTF	TGTGCCACCAGCAGAGGCGGCTATGGCTACACCTTC
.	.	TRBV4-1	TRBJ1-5	CASSLPGVQPQHF	TGCGCCAGCAGCCTACCAGGGGTGCAGCCCCAGCATTTT
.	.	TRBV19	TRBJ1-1	CASSMQGGTEAFF	TGTGCCAGTAGTATGCAAGGGGGCACTGAAGCTTTCTTT
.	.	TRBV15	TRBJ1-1	CATSGVRAEAFF	TGTGCCACCAGCGGAGTTCGGGCTGAAGCTTTCTTT
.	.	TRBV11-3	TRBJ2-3	CASSLARVDTQYF	TGTGCCAGCAGCTTAGCTCGAGTGGATACGCAGTATTTT
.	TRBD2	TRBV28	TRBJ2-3	CASSVLAAPTDTQYF	TGTGCCAGCAGTGTTCTAGCGGCGCCAACAGATACGCAGTATTTT
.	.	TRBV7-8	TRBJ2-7	CASRWGGASYEQYF	TGTGCCAGCCGATGGGGGGGGGCCTCCTACGAGCAGTACTTC
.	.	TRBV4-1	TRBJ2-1	CASSQGMAGSSYNEQFF	TGCGCCAGCAGCCAAGGGATGGCGGGGAGCTCCTACAATGAGCAGTTCTTC
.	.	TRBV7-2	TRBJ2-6	CASSLEQLGANVLTF	TGTGCCAGCAGCTTAGAACAGCTTGGGGCCAACGTCCTGACTTTC
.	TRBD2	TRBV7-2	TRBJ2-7	CASSLRGAYEQYF	TGTGCCAGCAGCTTACGGGGGGCCTACGAGCAGTACTTC
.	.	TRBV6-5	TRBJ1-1	CASTRQRSLNTEAFF	TGTGCCAGCACCCGACAACGGTCTTTGAACACTGAAGCTTTCTTT
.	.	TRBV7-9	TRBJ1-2	CASSPGSNYGYTF	TGTGCCAGCAGCCCCGGGTCTAACTATGGCTACACCTTC
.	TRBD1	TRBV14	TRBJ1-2	CASSLDRLRGYTF	TGTGCCAGCAGCTTGGACAGGCTGCGGGGCTACACCTTC
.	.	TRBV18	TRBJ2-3	CASSPPGGQADTQYF	TGTGCCAGCTCACCCCCGGGGGGCCAGGCAGATACGCAGTATTTT
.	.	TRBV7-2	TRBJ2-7	CASSPQGWPSYEQYF	TGTGCCAGCAGCCCTCAGGGGTGGCCCTCCTACGAGCAGTACTTC
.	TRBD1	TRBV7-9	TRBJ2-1	CASSPTGYNEQFF	TGTGCCAGCAGCCCGACAGGGTACAATGAGCAGTTCTTC
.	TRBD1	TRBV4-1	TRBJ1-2	CASSPDQTGSYGYTF	TGCGCCAGCAGCCCGGATCAGACAGGGTCCTATGGCTACACCTTC
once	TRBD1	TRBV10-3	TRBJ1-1	CAISEEPGQGEAFF	TGTGCCATCAGTGAGGAACCGGGACAGGGTGAGGCTTTCTTT